The 5 T cell receptor beta chains below all came from one sample that was sequenced in a study of blood T cell repertoires in COVID-19. Sequencing used immunoSEQ multiplex PCR; TCRdb keeps in-frame clones, though not all of them. Counted here are approximately 150,000 clones, over 70% occurring once; the ten biggest clones make up about 6%. The sequenced sample consisted of PBMCs or T cells enriched from blood (not recorded which). The receptors here all came from a woman between 35 and 50 years old with acute COVID-19.

The chain couples TRBV5-1 to TRBJ1-6, with 9 bases aligning to TRBD1. The CDR3 spans 15 residues. The V gene's germline CDR1 is SGHRS and CDR2 YFSETQ. V trimming: 3 bases; J trimming: 9 bases; junction bases outside the gene matches: 7. The CDR3 DNA reads TGCGCCAGCAGCTCGGGACAGGGAGCGACTTCACCCCTCCACTTT. This gives the protein CASSSGQGATSPLHF.

The rearrangement links TRBV18 to TRBJ2-1; TRBD1 matches at 7 bases. Trimming at V came to 3 bases and at J to 6 bases, leaving 8 bases not matched to a gene. CDR1 is KGHSH, CDR2 LQKENI, per germline. The CDR3 extends over 15 amino acids. CDR3 in DNA: TGTGCCAGCTCACCGGATCTCCCAGGGGGCAATGAGCAGTTCTTC. Translated: CASSPDLPGGNEQFF.

As regards this clone: Distinct nucleotide sequences in the sample also encode this CDR3. The chain carries TRBV30 and TRBJ1-1; D gene uncertain. Germline values: CDR1 GTSNPN, CDR2 SVGIG (reference sequence). The V end was cut by 2 bases, the J end by 3 bases, with 4 bases between. CDR3 size: 11 residues. The CDR3 nucleotides are TGTGCCTGGAGTACGGACACTGAAGCTTTCTTT. Its translation is CAWSTDTEAFF.

The CDR3 sequence is CASSLETGLNGYTF. The DNA of the CDR3 is TGCGCCAGCAGCTTGGAAACGGGTTTAAATGGCTACACCTTC. The chain combines TRBV5-1 with TRBJ1-2; no clear D. The germline V and J ends were trimmed by 0 bases and 6 bases, with 12 bases remaining between them. The CDR3 sequence is 14 residues long. Looked up from germline, CDR1 is SGHRS and CDR2 is YFSETQ.

This clone is medium-sized within its sample. The rearrangement links TRBV6-5 to TRBJ2-7; TRBD1 matches 9 bases. V was pared by 2 bases and J by 0 bases, with 2 bases of the junction left unmatched. From germline, CDR1 is MNHEY and CDR2 SVGAGI. The CDR3 has 15 residues. Here the CDR3 reads CASSYRGQGSYEQYF. The CDR3 region has the DNA TGTGCCAGCAGTTACCGGGGACAGGGCTCCTACGAGCAGTACTTC.